These 28 T cell receptor beta chains originate from one sample sequenced in a study of blood T cell repertoires in COVID-19. Repertoires were generated with immunoSEQ multiplex PCR, while TCRdb's copy carries only in-frame clones and drops some. The sample includes fewer than 250,000 clones, about four fifths seen only once; the top ten take less than 4.5%. Sequenced material: peripheral blood. Receptor source: a middle-aged man with acute or convalescent COVID-19.

This clone is a singleton in its sample. This chain links TRBV24-1 with TRBJ2-1; TRBD2 is a possible D gene (6 bases). The CDR3 is 14 amino acids. Germline V gene data show CDR1 as KGHDR and CDR2 as SFDVKD. Trimming left V 5 bases short and J 9 bases short, with 16 bases between. CDR3 bases: TGTGCCACCAGTGTCCCTGGGGGGAGGACTGAGCAGTTCTTC. Residues: CATSVPGGRTEQFF.

The chain joins TRBV29-1 to TRBJ1-1; 7 bases are a match to TRBD1. V shed 7 bases and J 11 bases; nucleotides not matched to a gene: 13. Germline values: CDR1 SQVTM, CDR2 ANQGSEA. This CDR3 has 12 residues. CDR3 in amino acids: CSAQGGLLGAFF. The CDR3 bases are TGCAGCGCCCAGGGGGGTCTGTTGGGGGCTTTCTTT. Full variable domain (missing parts from reference TRBV29-1 and TRBJ1-1): SAVISQKPSRDICQRGTSLTIQCQVDSQVTMMFWYRQQPGQSLTLIATANQGSEATYESGFVIDKFPISRPNLTFSTLTVSNMSPEDSSIYLCSAQGGLLGAFFGQGTRLTVV.

V is TRBV5-1 and J is TRBJ2-5, with 7 bases matching TRBD2. Trimming took 3 bases from V and 5 from J; bases not matched to a gene: 10. CDR1 SGHRS and CDR2 YFSETQ come from the germline V gene. The CDR3 is 15 residues long. DNA for the CDR3: TGCGCCAGCAGCTCCCTCCCGGGGGGAGGGGAGACCCAGTACTTC. It codes for CASSSLPGGGETQYF. Together with reference TRBV5-1 and TRBJ2-5, the CDR3 gives the full variable domain: KAGVTQTPRYLIKTRGQQVTLSCSPISGHRSVSWYQQTPGQGLQFLFEYFSETQRNKGNFPGRFSGRQFSNSRSEMNVSTLELGDSALYLCASSSLPGGGETQYFGPGTRLLVL.

The rearrangement joins TRBV6-5 to TRBJ1-5; D might be TRBD1 (6 bases). Germline CDR1 MNHEY, CDR2 SVGAGI. V shed 6 bases and J shed 0 bases, with 9 bases lying between them. The CDR3 is 14 residues long. The CDR3 loop reads CASSGQYSNQPQHF. In DNA form, the CDR3 reads TGTGCCAGCAGCGGACAGTATAGCAATCAGCCCCAGCATTTT.

This chain connects TRBV5-1 to TRBJ1-1, with D unclear. The CDR3 is 13 residues long. V gave up 1 base and J gave up 3 bases, with 7 bases separating them. Germline CDR1 and CDR2: SGHRS and YFSETQ. The CDR3 DNA is TGCGCCAGCAGCTTGCTCAGTCACACTGAAGCTTTCTTT. It translates to CASSLLSHTEAFF.

The chain is built from TRBV7-8 and TRBJ1-2; D gene ambiguous. Trimming removed 5 bases from V and 8 bases from J, with 9 bases in between. CDR1 is SGHVS, CDR2 FQNEAQ, per germline. This CDR3 region has 11 residues. The CDR3, as DNA: TGTGCCAGCAGCGTCGGTTCGGGCTACACCTTC. This gives the protein CASSVGSGYTF.

This chain joins TRBV2 and TRBJ2-7; no reliable D call. Trimming left V 6 bases short and J 8 bases short, with 8 bases between. The CDR3 consists of 10 residues. Per germline, CDR1 SNHLY and CDR2 FYNNEI. CDR3 nucleotides: TGTGCCAGCAGAGACAAGAAGCAGTACTTC. This translates into CASRDKKQYF.

This clone has just one count. The chain recombines TRBV4-1 with TRBJ1-1; tentative D call: TRBD1 (6 bases). V lost 1 base, J lost 0 bases, and 18 bases lay in between. CDR1 is MGHRA, CDR2 YSYEKL, per germline. The CDR3 length is 18 residues. CDR3 loop: CASSQVIQGPGVNTEAFF. DNA for the CDR3: TGCGCCAGCAGCCAAGTAATCCAGGGTCCAGGGGTGAACACTGAAGCTTTCTTT.

This chain uses TRBV4-1 with TRBJ2-1; 10 bases agree with TRBD2. V lost 5 bases to trimming and J lost 9 bases; unmatched junction nucleotides: 10. Germline assignment: CDR1 MGHRA and CDR2 YSYEKL. The length of the CDR3 is 15 residues. This chain's CDR3 is CASSAGTSGESEQFF. The DNA of the CDR3 is TGCGCCAGCAGCGCGGGCACTAGCGGGGAGTCTGAGCAGTTCTTC.

This clone has a single count. V is TRBV4-1 and J is TRBJ2-1; TRBD2 agrees at 11 bases. There are 17 residues in the CDR3. V shed 2 bases, J shed 4 bases, and the junction held 7 bases outside the gene matches. CDR1 and CDR2 (germline): MGHRA, YSYEKL. CDR3 sequence reads: CASSQSLAGGLYNEQFF. CDR3 bases: TGCGCCAGCAGCCAATCGCTAGCGGGAGGTCTTTACAATGAGCAGTTCTTC.

V is TRBV11-2 and J is TRBJ1-1; D is ambiguous. There are 13 residues in the CDR3. V lost 1 base and J lost 8, with 11 bases in between. From germline, CDR1 is SGHAT and CDR2 FQNNGV. The CDR3 DNA sequence: TGTGCCAGCAGCTTAGCTAGGTCGACCGAAGCTTTCTTT. Translation gives CASSLARSTEAFF.

This clone was observed a single time. This rearrangement joins TRBV27 to TRBJ1-5; the D is unclear. The V gene's germline CDR1 is MNHEY and CDR2 SMNVEV (reference sequence). The CDR3 is 14 residues long. V shed 8 bases and J shed 0 bases, with 11 bases lying between them. The CDR3: CASGRDYSNQPQHF. In DNA form, the CDR3 reads TGTGCCAGCGGGAGGGATTATAGCAATCAGCCCCAGCATTTT.

This clone was counted between two and nine times. This sequence joins TRBV2 and TRBJ1-5; TRBD1 might be the D (5 bases). CDR3 length equals 14 residues. The germline V and J ends were trimmed by 3 bases and 7 bases, with 13 bases remaining between them. Germline CDR1 is SNHLY and CDR2 is FYNNEI. CDR3 nucleotide sequence: TGTGCCAGCAGTGATTTGGTCAAGGGGCAGCCCCAGCATTTT. Encoded protein: CASSDLVKGQPQHF.

The chain carries TRBV12-3 or TRBV12-4 and TRBJ2-7, with D possibly TRBD2 on 7 matching bases. This CDR3 has 11 amino acids. V was clipped by 8 bases and J by 5 bases, with 10 bases between them. The CDR3: CASGGGDEQYF. The CDR3 bases are TGTGCCAGCGGAGGGGGGGACGAGCAGTACTTC.

This clone was picked up one time. The chain links TRBV11-3 to TRBJ1-4; D is ambiguous. CDR1 and CDR2 (germline): SGHNT, YENEEA. This CDR3 has 15 residues. Trimming removed 1 base from V and 5 bases from J, with 11 bases in between. The CDR3 protein is CASSLVSSNNEKLFF. The CDR3 DNA sequence: TGTGCCAGCAGCTTAGTGTCGAGCAACAATGAAAAACTGTTTTTT.

The rearrangement uses TRBV7-9 and TRBJ1-2, with D possibly TRBD1 on 6 matching bases. CDR3 size: 14 residues. Germline V lookup: CDR1 SEHNR, CDR2 FQNEAQ (reference sequence). Deletions cut 3 bases from V and 6 bases from J, with 14 bases between. The CDR3: CASSFAGARDGYTF. CDR3 sequence (DNA): TGTGCCAGCAGCTTCGCAGGGGCCAGGGATGGCTACACCTTC.

This chain uses TRBV5-6 with TRBJ1-4; 7 positions agree with TRBD1. This CDR3 comprises 15 residues. Germline CDR1 reads SGHDT; CDR2 reads YYEEEE. With V trimmed by 3 bases and J by 6 bases, 8 bases remained unmatched. The CDR3 spells CASSWGTGVYEKLFF. The CDR3 DNA reads as TGTGCCAGCAGCTGGGGAACAGGGGTATATGAAAAACTGTTTTTT.

The CDR3 is CASSMTGENTGELFF. CDR3 coding DNA: TGTGCCAGCAGCATGACAGGGGAGAACACCGGGGAGCTGTTTTTT. V gene TRBV5-5 combines with J gene TRBJ2-2, with 8 bases matching TRBD1. J lost 1 base, V lost 4 bases, and 3 bases had no gene match. The germline V gene has CDR1 SGHKS and CDR2 YYEKEE (reference sequence). The CDR3 consists of 15 residues. The variable domain in full, completed from reference TRBV5-5 and TRBJ2-2, reads DAGVTQSPTHLIKTRGQQVTLRCSPISGHKSVSWYQQVLGQGPQFIFQYYEKEERGRGNFPDRFSARQFPNYSSELNVNALLLGDSALYLCASSMTGENTGELFFGEGSRLTVL.

The chain links TRBV7-6 to TRBJ2-1, with 12 bases lining up with TRBD2. This CDR3 comprises 19 residues. Germline loops: CDR1 SGHVS, CDR2 FNYEAQ. V dropped 1 base and J dropped 1; count of bases not matched to a gene: 8. This CDR3 reads CASSLGLAGGPRSYNEQFF. Here the CDR3 DNA reads TGTGCCAGCAGCTTAGGGCTAGCGGGGGGGCCGAGGTCCTACAATGAGCAGTTCTTC.

The chain links TRBV25-1 to TRBJ1-2; possible D gene TRBD1, 5 bases. The germline V gene has CDR1 MGHDK and CDR2 SYGVNS. The CDR3 sequence is 15 residues long. Trimming removed 0 bases at V and 4 bases at J, with 12 bases between. CDR3 sequence: CASSEYPSGGYGYTF. In nucleotides, the CDR3 is TGTGCCAGCAGTGAATACCCCTCGGGGGGCTATGGCTACACCTTC.

V is TRBV30 and J is TRBJ2-7; 7 positions agree with TRBD2. Unmatched junction bases numbered 6, after V lost 7 bases and J lost 0 bases. CDR1 GTSNPN and CDR2 SVGIG come from the germline V gene (reference sequence). The CDR3 totals 13 residues. The DNA for the CDR3 is TGTGCCTACCTGGGGGGGAGCTCCTACGAGCAGTACTTC. Protein sequence: CAYLGGSSYEQYF.

The gene calls are TRBV30 and TRBJ2-7; the D gene is possibly TRBD2 (5 bases). Germline assignment: CDR1 GTSNPN and CDR2 SVGIG (reference sequence). The CDR3 runs 11 residues. V was pared by 8 bases and J by 7 bases, with 15 bases between. CDR3 sequence (DNA): TGTGCCAGCCGAGGGAGAATTGAGCAGTACTTC. Amino acid sequence: CASRGRIEQYF.

The rearrangement uses TRBV19 and TRBJ2-7; D is perhaps TRBD2 (7 bases). Trimming removed 6 bases at V and 3 bases at J, with 18 bases between. The CDR3 is made up of 15 amino acids. Germline CDR1 is LNHDA and CDR2 is SQIVND (reference sequence). The chain's CDR3 is CASSRPGRGDYEQYF. In DNA form, the CDR3 reads TGTGCCAGTAGCCGCCCTGGGAGGGGGGACTACGAGCAGTACTTC. The whole variable domain, filled in from reference TRBV19 and TRBJ2-7, reads DGGITQSPKYLFRKEGQNVTLSCEQNLNHDAMYWYRQDPGQGLRLIYYSQIVNDFQKGDIAEGYSVSREKKESFPLTVTSAQKNPTAFYLCASSRPGRGDYEQYFGPGTRLTVT.

V gene TRBV7-3 combines with J gene TRBJ2-5, with TRBD1 matching 7 bases. Germline-derived CDR1 and CDR2 are SGHTA and FQGTGA. Unmatched junction bases numbered 9, after V lost 3 bases and J lost 5 bases. The CDR3 contains 15 residues. The CDR3 DNA reads as TGTGCCAGCAGCTTCCAGGGACAGCTGTCGGAGACCCAGTACTTC. It codes for CASSFQGQLSETQYF.

V usage is TRBV6-5 and J usage is TRBJ1-4, with TRBD1 matching over 12 bases. This CDR3 has 16 residues. With V trimmed by 2 bases and J by 7 bases, 5 bases remained unmatched. Germline V gene data show CDR1 as MNHEY and CDR2 as SVGAGI. Written as DNA, the CDR3 is TGTGCCAGCAGTTACGGGGGACAGGGGGCGGGTGAAAAACTGTTTTTT. This codes for CASSYGGQGAGEKLFF.

The rearrangement uses TRBV20-1 and TRBJ2-3; 7 bases agree with TRBD2. Germline V CDR1 and CDR2: DFQATT, SNEGSKA (reference sequence). The CDR3 has 11 amino acids. V lost 7 bases and J lost 6; bases outside the gene matches: 4. CDR3 sequence reads: CSGTSGDTQYF. CDR3 DNA sequence: TGCAGTGGGACTAGTGGGGATACGCAGTATTTT.

J is TRBJ1-1 and V is TRBV9, with 7 bases matching TRBD1. Germline CDR1 is SGDLS and CDR2 is YYNGEE. V lost 4 bases to trimming and J lost 0 bases; unmatched junction nucleotides: 9. This CDR3 contains 16 residues. In nucleotides, the CDR3 is TGTGCCAGCAGCCAATTGGGGACAGCTATGAACACTGAAGCTTTCTTT. It translates to CASSQLGTAMNTEAFF. Complete variable domain (other parts from reference TRBV9 and TRBJ1-1): DSGVTQTPKHLITATGQRVTLRCSPRSGDLSVYWYQQSLDQGLQFLIQYYNGEERAKGNILERFSAQQFPDLHSELNLSSLELGDSALYFCASSQLGTAMNTEAFFGQGTRLTVV.

This sequence joins TRBV18 and TRBJ1-5; D gene uncertain. The germline V gene has CDR1 KGHSH and CDR2 LQKENI. This CDR3 is 16 amino acids long. The V end was cut by 0 bases, the J end by 3 bases, with 12 bases between. The CDR3 loop is CASSPPDWLHNQPQHF. The CDR3 bases are TGTGCCAGCTCACCACCCGACTGGCTGCACAATCAGCCCCAGCATTTT.